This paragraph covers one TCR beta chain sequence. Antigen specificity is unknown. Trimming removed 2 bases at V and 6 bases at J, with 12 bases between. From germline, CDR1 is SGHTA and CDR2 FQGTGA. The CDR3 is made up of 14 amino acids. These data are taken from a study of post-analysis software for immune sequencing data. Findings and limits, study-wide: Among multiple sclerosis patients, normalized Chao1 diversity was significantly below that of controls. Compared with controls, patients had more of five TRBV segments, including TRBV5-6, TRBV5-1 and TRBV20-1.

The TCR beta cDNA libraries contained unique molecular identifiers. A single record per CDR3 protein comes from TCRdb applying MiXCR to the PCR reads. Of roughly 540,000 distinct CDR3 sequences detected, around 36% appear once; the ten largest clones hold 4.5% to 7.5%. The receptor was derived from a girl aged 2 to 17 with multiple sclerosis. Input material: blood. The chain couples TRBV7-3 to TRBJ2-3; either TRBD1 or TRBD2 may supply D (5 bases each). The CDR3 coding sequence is TGTGCCAGCAGCTTAGACCAGGGACGGGATACGCAGTATTTT. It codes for CASSLDQGRDTQYF.